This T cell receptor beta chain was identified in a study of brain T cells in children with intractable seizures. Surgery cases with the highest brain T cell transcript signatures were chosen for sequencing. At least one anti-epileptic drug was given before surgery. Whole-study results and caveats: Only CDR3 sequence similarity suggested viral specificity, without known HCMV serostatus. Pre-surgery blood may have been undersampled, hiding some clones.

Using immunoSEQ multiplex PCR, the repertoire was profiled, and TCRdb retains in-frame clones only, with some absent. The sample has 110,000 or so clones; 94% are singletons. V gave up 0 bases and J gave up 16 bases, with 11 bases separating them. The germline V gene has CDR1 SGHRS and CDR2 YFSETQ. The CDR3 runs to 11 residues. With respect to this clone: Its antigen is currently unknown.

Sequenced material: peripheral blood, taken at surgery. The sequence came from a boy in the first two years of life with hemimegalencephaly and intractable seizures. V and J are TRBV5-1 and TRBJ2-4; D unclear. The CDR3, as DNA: TGCGCCAGCAGCTTGGACGGAAAGGTTTACTTC. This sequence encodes CASSLDGKVYF.